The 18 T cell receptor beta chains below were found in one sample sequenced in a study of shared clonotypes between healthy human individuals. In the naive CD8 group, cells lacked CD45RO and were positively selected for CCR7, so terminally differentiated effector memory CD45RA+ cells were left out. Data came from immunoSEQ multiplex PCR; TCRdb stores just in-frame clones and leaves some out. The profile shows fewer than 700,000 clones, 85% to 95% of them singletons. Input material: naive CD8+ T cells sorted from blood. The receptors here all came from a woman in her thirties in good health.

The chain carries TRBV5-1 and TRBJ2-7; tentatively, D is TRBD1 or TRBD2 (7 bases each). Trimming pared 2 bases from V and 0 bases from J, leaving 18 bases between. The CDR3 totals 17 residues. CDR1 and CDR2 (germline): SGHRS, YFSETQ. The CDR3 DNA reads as TGCGCCAGCAGCTTCGATCCAGACAGGGAGGGCTCCTACGAGCAGTACTTC. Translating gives CASSFDPDREGSYEQYF. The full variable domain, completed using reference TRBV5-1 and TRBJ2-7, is KAGVTQTPRYLIKTRGQQVTLSCSPISGHRSVSWYQQTPGQGLQFLFEYFSETQRNKGNFPGRFSGRQFSNSRSEMNVSTLELGDSALYLCASSFDPDREGSYEQYFGPGTRLTVT.

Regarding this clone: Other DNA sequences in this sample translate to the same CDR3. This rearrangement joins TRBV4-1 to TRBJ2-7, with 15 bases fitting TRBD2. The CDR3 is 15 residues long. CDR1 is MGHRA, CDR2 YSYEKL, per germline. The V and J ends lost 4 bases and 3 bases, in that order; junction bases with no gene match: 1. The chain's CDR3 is CASSPGLAGGYEQYF. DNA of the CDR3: TGCGCCAGCAGCCCGGGACTAGCGGGAGGCTACGAGCAGTACTTC.

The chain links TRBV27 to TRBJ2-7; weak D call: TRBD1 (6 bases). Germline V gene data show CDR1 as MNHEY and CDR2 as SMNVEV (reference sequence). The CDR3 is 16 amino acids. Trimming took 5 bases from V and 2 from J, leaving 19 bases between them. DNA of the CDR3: TGTGCCAGCAGTATCTCAACCGGGACATTGACCTACGAGCAGTACTTC. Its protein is CASSISTGTLTYEQYF.

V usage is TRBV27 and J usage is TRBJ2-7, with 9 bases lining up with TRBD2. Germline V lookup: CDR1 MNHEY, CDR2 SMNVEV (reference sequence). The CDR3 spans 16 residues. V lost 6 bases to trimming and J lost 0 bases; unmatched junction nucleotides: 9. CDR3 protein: CASSIRTSGPSYEQYF. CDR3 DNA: TGTGCCAGCAGCATTCGAACTAGCGGGCCCTCCTACGAGCAGTACTTC.

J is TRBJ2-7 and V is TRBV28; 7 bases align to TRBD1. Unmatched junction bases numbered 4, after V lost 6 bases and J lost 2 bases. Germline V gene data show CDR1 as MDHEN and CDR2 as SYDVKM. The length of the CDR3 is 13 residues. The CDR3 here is CASRDTGAYEQYF. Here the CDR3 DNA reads TGTGCCAGCAGGGATACAGGGGCCTACGAGCAGTACTTC.

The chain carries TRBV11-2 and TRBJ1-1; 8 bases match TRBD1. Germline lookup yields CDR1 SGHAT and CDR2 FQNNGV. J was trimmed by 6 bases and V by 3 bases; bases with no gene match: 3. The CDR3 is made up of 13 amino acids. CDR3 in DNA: TGTGCCAGCAGCTTTTTGACAGGGGCTGAAGCTTTCTTT. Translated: CASSFLTGAEAFF.

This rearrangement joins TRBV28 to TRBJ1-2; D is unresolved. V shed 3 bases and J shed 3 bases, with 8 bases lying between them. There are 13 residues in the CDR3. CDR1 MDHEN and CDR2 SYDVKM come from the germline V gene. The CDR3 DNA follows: TGTGCCAGCAGTTTCACGTTGGACTATGGCTACACCTTC. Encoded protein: CASSFTLDYGYTF.

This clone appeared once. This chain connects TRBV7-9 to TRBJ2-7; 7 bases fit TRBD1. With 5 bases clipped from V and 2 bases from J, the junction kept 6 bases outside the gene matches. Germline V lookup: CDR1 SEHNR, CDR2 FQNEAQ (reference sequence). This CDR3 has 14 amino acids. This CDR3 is CASSPDRDPYEQYF. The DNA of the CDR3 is TGTGCCAGCAGCCCAGACAGGGACCCCTACGAGCAGTACTTC.

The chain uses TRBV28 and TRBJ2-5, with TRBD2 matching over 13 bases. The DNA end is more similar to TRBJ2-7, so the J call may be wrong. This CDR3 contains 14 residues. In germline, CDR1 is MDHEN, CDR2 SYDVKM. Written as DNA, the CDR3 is TGTGCCAGCTGGACTAGCGGGAGTCCGTACGAGCAGTACTTC. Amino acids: CASWTSGSPYEQYF.

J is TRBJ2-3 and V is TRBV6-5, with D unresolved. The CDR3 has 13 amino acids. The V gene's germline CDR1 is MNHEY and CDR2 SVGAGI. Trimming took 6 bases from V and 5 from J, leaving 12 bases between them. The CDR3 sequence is CASSNVLEDTQYF. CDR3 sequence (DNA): TGTGCCAGCAGCAACGTATTGGAAGATACGCAGTATTTT.

The CDR3 DNA sequence: TGTGCCAGCAGCGTAGGAACTCCCTACAATGAGCAGTTCTTC. Amino acid sequence: CASSVGTPYNEQFF. This sequence joins TRBV9 and TRBJ2-1, with D uncertain. The CDR3 is 14 amino acids. V was shortened by 0 bases and J by 2 bases, with 6 bases between the two germline ends. Looked up from germline, CDR1 is SGDLS and CDR2 is YYNGEE. The full variable domain, rest sourced from reference TRBV9 and TRBJ2-1, is DSGVTQTPKHLITATGQRVTLRCSPRSGDLSVYWYQQSLDQGLQFLIQYYNGEERAKGNILERFSAQQFPDLHSELNLSSLELGDSALYFCASSVGTPYNEQFFGPGTRLTVL.

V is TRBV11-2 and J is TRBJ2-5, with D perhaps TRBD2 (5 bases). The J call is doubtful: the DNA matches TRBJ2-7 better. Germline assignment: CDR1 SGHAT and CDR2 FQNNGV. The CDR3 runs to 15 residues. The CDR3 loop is CASSHGLDGDYEQYF. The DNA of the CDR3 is TGTGCCAGCAGTCACGGACTCGACGGTGACTACGAGCAGTACTTC.

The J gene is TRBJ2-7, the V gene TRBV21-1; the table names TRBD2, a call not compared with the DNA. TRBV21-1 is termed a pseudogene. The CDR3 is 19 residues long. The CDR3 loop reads CASSKVGARTGTSDYEQYF. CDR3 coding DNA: TGTGCCAGCAGCAAAGTTGGGGCACGTACCGGGACTAGCGATTACGAGCAGTACTTC.

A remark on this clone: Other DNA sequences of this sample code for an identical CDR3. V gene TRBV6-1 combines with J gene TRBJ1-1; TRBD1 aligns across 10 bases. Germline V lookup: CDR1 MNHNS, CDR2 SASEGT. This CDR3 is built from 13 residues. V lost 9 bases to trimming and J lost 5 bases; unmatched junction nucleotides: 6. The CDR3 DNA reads TGTGCCAGTCGGGACAGGGGTCGGACTGAAGCTTTCTTT. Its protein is CASRDRGRTEAFF.

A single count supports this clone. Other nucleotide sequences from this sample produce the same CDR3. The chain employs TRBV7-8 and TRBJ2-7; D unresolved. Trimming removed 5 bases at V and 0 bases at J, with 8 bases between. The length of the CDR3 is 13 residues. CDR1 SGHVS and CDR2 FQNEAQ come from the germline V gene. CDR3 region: CASSLGLSYEQYF. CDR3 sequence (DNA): TGTGCCAGCAGCCTGGGCCTCTCCTACGAGCAGTACTTC.

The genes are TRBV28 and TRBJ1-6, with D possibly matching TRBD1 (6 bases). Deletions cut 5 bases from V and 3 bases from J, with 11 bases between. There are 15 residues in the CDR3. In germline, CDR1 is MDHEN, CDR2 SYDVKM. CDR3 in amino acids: CASSIRTDYNSPLHF. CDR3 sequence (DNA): TGTGCCAGCAGTATACGGACAGACTATAATTCACCCCTCCACTTT.

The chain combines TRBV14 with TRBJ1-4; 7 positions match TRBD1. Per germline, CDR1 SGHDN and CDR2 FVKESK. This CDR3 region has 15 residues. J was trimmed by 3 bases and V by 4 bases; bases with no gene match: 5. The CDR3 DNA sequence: TGTGCCAGCAGCCCACACAGGGGTTCTAATGAAAAACTGTTTTTT. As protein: CASSPHRGSNEKLFF.

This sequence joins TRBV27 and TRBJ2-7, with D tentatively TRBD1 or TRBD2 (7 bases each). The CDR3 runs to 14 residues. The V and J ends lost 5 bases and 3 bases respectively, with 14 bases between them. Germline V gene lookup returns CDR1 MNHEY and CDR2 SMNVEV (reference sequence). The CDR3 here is CASSGGDSFYEQYF. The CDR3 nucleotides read TGTGCCAGCAGTGGGGGGGACAGCTTCTACGAGCAGTACTTC.